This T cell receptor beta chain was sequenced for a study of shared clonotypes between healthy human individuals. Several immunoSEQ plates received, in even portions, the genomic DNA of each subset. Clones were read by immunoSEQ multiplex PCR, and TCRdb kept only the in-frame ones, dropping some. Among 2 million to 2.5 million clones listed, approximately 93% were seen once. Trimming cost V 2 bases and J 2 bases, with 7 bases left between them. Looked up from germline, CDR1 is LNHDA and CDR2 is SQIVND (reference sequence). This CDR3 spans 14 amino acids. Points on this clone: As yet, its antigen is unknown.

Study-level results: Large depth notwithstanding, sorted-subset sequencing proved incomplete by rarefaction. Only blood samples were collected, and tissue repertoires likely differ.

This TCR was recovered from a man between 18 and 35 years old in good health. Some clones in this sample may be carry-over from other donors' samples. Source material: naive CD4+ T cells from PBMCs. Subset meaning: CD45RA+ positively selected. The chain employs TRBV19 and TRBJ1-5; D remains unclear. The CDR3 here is CASSIPTRNQPQHF. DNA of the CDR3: TGTGCCAGTAGTATACCAACGCGCAATCAGCCCCAGCATTTT. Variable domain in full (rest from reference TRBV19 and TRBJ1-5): DGGITQSPKYLFRKEGQNVTLSCEQNLNHDAMYWYRQDPGQGLRLIYYSQIVNDFQKGDIAEGYSVSREKKESFPLTVTSAQKNPTAFYLCASSIPTRNQPQHFGDGTRLSIL.